This T cell receptor beta chain was sequenced for a study of naive and memory T cell subsets. The beta constant-region primer was an equimolar mix of two oligonucleotides covering TRBC1 and TRBC2. Four rounds of PCR amplified the ligated cDNA using nested alpha and beta constant-region primers plus SP2. MiXCR, applied by TCRdb to the UMI-ligation and nested PCR reads, yields one record per CDR3 protein. The sample holds about 23,000 distinct CDR3 sequences, around 9% seen once. Cells stained for CD3, CD4, CD8, CD45RA, CD27 and viability were sorted into four CD45RA/CD27 subsets. Notes on the study in general: Clonotypes here are unpaired alpha or beta chain sequences. Over 85% of naive TCR sequences appeared only once, unlike memory subsets.

Germline trimming cut 6 bases from V and 6 bases from J; bases unmatched to any gene: 6. The CDR3 consists of 13 residues. In its sample, this clonotype was seen many times. What it binds is unknown. The source is a human donor in good health. J is TRBJ2-7 and V is TRBV12-3 or TRBV12-4; 9 nucleotides align to TRBD1. The specimen sequenced was central memory CD8+ T cells from blood. The CDR3 DNA is TGTGCCAGCAGGGGACAGGGAGTGGTCGAGCAGTACTTC. This encodes CASRGQGVVEQYF.